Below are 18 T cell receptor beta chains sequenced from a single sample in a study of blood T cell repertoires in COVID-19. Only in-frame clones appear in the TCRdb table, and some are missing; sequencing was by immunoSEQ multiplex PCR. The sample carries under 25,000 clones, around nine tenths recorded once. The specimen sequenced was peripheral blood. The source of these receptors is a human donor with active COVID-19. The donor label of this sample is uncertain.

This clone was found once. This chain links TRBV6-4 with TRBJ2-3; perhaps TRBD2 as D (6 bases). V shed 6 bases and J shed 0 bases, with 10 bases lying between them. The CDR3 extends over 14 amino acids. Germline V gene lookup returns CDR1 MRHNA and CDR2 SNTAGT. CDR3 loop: CASRKTSSTDTQYF. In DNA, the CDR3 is TGTGCCAGCAGGAAGACTAGTAGCACAGATACGCAGTATTTT.

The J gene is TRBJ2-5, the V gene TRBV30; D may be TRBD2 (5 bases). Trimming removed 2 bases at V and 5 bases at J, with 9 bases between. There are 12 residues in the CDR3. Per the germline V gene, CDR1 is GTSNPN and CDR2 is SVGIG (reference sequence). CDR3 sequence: CAWSPPGETQYF. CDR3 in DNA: TGTGCCTGGAGTCCACCGGGGGAGACCCAGTACTTC.

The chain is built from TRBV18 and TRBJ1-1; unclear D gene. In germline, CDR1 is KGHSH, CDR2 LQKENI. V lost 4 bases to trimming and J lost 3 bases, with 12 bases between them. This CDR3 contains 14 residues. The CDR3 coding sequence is TGTGCCAGCTCACTTAAGGAGGTCGACACTGAAGCTTTCTTT. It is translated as CASSLKEVDTEAFF.

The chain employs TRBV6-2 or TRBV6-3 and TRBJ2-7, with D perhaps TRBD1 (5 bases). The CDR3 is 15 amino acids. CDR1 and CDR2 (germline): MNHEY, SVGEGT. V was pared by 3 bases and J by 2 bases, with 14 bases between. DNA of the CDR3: TGTGCCAGCAGTTATGGGGCCAGCCAGCCCTACGAGCAGTACTTC. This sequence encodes CASSYGASQPYEQYF.

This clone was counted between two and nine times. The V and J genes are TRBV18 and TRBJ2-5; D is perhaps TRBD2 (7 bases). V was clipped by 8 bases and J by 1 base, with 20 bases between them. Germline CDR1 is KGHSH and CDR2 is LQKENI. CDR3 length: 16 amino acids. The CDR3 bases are TGTGCCAGCACCGACCGGAGGGGGGGAAGCCAAGAGACCCAGTACTTC. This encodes CASTDRRGGSQETQYF.

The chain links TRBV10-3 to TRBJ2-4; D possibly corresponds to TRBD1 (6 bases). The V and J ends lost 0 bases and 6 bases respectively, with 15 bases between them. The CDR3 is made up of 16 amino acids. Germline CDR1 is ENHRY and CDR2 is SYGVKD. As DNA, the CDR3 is TGTGCCATCAGTGAGTCGAAAGAGGGGGAGAGAAACATTCAGTACTTC. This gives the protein CAISESKEGERNIQYF.

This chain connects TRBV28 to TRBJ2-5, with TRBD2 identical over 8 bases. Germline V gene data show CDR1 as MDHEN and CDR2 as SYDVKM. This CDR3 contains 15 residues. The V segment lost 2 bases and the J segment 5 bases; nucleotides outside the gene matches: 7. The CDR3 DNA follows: TGTGCCAGCAGTTTAGGTGTACGGGAGGGGGAGACCCAGTACTTC. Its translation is CASSLGVREGETQYF.

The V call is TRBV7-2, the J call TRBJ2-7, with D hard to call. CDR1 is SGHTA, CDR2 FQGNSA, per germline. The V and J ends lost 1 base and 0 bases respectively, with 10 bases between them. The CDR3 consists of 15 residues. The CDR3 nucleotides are TGTGCCAGCAGCTTAGTGGCAGAAAGCTCCTACGAGCAGTACTTC. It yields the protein CASSLVAESSYEQYF.

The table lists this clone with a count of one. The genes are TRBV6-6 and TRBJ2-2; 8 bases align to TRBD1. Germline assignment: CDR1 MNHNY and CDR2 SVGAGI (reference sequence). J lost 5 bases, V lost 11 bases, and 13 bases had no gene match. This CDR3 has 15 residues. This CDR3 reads CAGARDRTRTGELFF. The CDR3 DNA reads TGTGCCGGAGCGAGGGACAGGACGAGGACCGGGGAGCTGTTTTTT.

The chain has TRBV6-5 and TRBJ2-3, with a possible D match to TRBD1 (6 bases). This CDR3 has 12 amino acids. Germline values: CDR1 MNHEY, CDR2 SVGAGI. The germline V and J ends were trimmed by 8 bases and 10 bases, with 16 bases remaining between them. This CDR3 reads CASRLPEGAQYF. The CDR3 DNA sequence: TGTGCCAGCCGTCTCCCTGAGGGGGCGCAGTATTTT.

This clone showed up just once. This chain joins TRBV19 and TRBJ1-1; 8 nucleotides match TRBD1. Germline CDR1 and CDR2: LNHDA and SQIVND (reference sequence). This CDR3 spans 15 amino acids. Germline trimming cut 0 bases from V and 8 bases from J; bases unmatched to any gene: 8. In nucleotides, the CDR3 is TGTGCCAGTAGTATAGATGGAGGACAGGGATTGGAAGCTTTCTTT. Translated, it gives CASSIDGGQGLEAFF.

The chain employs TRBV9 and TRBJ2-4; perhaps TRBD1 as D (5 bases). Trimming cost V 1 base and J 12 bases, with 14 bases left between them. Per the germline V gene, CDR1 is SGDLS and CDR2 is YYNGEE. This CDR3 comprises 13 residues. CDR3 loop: CASSVSEGASQYF. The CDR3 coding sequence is TGTGCCAGCAGCGTATCCGAAGGGGCAAGTCAGTACTTC.

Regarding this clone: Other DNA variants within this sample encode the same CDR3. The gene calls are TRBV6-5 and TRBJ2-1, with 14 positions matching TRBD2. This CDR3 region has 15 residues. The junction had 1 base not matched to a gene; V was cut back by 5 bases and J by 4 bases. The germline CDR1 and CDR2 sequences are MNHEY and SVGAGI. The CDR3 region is CASSRTSGGYNEQFF. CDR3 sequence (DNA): TGTGCCAGCAGTAGGACTAGCGGGGGGTACAATGAGCAGTTCTTC.

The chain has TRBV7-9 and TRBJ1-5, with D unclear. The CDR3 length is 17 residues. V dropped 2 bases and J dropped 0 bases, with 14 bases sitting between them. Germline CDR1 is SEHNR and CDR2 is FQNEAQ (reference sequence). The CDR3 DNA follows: TGTGCCAGCAGCTTATCGCGCGATCCTTATAGCAATCAGCCCCAGCATTTT. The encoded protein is CASSLSRDPYSNQPQHF. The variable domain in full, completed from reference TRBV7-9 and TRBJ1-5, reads DTGVSQNPRHKITKRGQNVTFRCDPISEHNRLYWYRQTLGQGPEFLTYFQNEAQLEKSRLLSDRFSAERPKGSFSTLEIQRTEQGDSAMYLCASSLSRDPYSNQPQHFGDGTRLSIL.

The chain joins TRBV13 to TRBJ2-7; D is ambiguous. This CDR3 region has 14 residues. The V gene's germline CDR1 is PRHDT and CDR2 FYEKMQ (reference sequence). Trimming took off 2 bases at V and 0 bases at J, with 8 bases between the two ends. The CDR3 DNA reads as TGTGCCAGCAGCTTAAGTCCGGGCTCCTACGAGCAGTACTTC. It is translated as CASSLSPGSYEQYF.

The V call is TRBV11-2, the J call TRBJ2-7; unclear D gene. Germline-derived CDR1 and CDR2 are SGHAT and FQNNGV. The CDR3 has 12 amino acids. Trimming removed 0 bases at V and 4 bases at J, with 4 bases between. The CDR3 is CASSLDTYEQYF. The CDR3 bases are TGTGCCAGCAGCTTAGATACTTACGAGCAGTACTTC. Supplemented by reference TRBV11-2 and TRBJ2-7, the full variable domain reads EAGVAQSPRYKIIEKRQSVAFWCNPISGHATLYWYQQILGQGPKLLIQFQNNGVVDDSQLPKDRFSAERLKGVDSTLKIQPAKLEDSAVYLCASSLDTYEQYFGPGTRLTVT.

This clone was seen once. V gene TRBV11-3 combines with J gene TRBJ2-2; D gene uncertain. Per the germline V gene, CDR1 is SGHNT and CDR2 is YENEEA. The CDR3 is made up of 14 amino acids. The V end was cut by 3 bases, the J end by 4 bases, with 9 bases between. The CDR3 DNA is TGTGCCAGCAGCTTTGCTAGAAGCACCGGGGAGCTGTTTTTT. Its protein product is CASSFARSTGELFF.

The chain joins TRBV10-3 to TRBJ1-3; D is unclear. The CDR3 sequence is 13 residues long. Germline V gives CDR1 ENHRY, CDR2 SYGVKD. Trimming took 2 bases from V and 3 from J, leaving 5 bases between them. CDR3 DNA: TGTGCCATCAGTGAGGCGGGTGGAAACACCATATATTTT. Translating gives CAISEAGGNTIYF.